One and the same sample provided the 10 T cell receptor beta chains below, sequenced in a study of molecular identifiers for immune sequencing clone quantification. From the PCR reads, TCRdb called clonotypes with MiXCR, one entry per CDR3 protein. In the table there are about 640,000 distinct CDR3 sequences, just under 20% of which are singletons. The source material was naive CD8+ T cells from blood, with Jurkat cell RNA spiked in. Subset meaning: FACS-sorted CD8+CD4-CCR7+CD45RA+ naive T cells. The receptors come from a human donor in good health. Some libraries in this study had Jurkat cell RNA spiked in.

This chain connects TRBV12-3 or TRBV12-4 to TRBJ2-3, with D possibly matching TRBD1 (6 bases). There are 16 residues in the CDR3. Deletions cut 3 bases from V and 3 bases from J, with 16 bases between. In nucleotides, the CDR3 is TGTGCCAGCAGTTTTAGGGTCGAGGGGGTTACAGATACGCAGTATTTT. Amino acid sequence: CASSFRVEGVTDTQYF.

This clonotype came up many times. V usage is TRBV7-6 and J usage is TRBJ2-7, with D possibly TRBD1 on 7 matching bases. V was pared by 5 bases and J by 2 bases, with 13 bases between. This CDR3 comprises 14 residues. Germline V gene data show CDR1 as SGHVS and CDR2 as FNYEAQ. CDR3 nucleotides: TGTGCCAGCAGCCGGGACAGCGGGCCCTACGAGCAGTACTTC. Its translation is CASSRDSGPYEQYF.

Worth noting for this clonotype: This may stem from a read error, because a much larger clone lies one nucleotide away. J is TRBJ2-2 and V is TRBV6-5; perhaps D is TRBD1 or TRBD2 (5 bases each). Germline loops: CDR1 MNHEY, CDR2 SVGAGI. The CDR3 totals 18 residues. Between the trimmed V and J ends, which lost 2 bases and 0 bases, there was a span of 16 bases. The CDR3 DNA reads TGTGCCAGCAGTTACCCAAAAGGGGCGGGCTCGAACACCGGGGAGCTGTTTTTT. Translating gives CASSYPKGAGSNTGELFF.

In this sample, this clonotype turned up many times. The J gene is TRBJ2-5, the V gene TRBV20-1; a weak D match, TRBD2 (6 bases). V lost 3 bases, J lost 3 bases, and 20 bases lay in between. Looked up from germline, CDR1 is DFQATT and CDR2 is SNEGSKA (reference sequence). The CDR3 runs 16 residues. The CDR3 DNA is TGCAGTGCTAGTGGGGGGATCGGAGCGCAAGAAGAGACCCAGTACTTC. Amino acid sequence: CSASGGIGAQEETQYF.

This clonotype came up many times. CDR3: CASSYSGGGYGYTF. Here the CDR3 DNA reads TGTGCCAGCAGTTACTCCGGGGGCGGCTATGGCTACACCTTC. V and J are TRBV6-5 and TRBJ1-2; the D gene is possibly TRBD1 (6 bases). Germline V CDR1 and CDR2: MNHEY, SVGAGI. This CDR3 has 14 residues. V lost 0 bases and J 4 bases, leaving 9 bases between the germline ends.

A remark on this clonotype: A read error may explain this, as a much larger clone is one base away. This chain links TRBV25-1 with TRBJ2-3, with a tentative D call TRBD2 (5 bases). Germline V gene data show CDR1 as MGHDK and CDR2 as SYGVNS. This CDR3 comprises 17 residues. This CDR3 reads CASSGDLGRPSTDMQYF. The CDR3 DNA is TGTGCCAGCAGTGGAGATCTTGGGAGACCGAGCACAGATATGCAGTATTTT.

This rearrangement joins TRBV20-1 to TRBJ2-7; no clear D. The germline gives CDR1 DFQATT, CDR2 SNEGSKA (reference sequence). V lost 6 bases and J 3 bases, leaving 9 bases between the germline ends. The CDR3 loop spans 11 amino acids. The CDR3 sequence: CSAPLSYEQYF. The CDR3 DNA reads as TGCAGTGCCCCACTCAGCTACGAGCAGTACTTC.

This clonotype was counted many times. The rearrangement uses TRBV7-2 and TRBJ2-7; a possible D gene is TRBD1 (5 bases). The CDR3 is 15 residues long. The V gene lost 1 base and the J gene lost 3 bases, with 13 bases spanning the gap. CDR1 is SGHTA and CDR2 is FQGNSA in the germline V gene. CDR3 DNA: TGTGCCAGCAGCTTAGAAGGGGAATTTTACTACGAGCAGTACTTC. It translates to CASSLEGEFYYEQYF.

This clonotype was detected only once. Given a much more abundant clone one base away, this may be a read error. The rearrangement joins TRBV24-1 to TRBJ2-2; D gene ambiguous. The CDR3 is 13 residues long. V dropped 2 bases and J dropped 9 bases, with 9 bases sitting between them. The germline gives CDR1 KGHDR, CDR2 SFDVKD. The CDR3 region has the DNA TGTGCCACCAGTGATTCTAGTACCAGGGAGCTGTTTTTT. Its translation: CATSDSSTRELFF.

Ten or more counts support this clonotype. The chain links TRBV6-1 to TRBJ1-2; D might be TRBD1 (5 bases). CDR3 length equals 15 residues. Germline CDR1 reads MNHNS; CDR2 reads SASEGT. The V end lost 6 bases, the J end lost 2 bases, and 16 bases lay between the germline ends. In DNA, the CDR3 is TGTGCCAGCAGAGACCGGGACTTTCCGAACTATGGCTACACCTTC. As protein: CASRDRDFPNYGYTF.